Below, 4 T cell receptor beta chains from the same sample are listed, as sequenced in a study of identical twins. TCRdb reprocessed the 5' RACE reads with MiXCR, giving one entry per CDR3 protein. The sample has 1.5 million to 2 million distinct CDR3 sequences, about 32% seen once. Source material: cord blood. The receptors shown here come from a newborn girl in good health.

V gene TRBV10-3 combines with J gene TRBJ2-1, with TRBD2 as a possible D gene (5 bases). The V and J ends lost 0 bases and 10 bases respectively, with 13 bases between them. The CDR3 covers 14 residues. CDR1 ENHRY and CDR2 SYGVKD come from the germline V gene. This CDR3 is CAISESNGVGEQFF. The CDR3 DNA sequence: TGTGCCATCAGTGAGTCGAACGGGGTAGGGGAGCAGTTCTTC.

CDR3 in DNA: TGCAGCGATCAGGGGGCAGGTCAGCCCCAGCATTTT. This codes for CSDQGAGQPQHF. This chain links TRBV20-1 with TRBJ1-5; 8 positions agree with TRBD1. The CDR3 is made up of 12 amino acids. The germline CDR1 and CDR2 sequences are DFQATT and SNEGSKA (reference sequence).

A remark on this clonotype: An end of the junction differs from the germline gene, which may be a read error. V gene TRBV4-1 combines with J gene TRBJ2-3; no clear D. Germline V gene sequence: CDR1 MGHRA, CDR2 YSYEKL. The CDR3 runs 14 residues. The CDR3 loop reads CASGQYEWVDTQYF. The DNA for the CDR3 is TGCGCCAGCGGCCAGTATGAGTGGGTAGATACGCAGTATTTT.

Note on this clonotype: A clone one base away is much larger, so this may be a read error. The V and J genes are TRBV5-1 and TRBJ2-7, with 8 bases lining up with TRBD2. The end of the DNA is better explained by TRBJ2-5, so the J call may be wrong. The V gene's germline CDR1 is SGHRS and CDR2 YFSETQ. The CDR3 covers 14 residues. CDR3 region: CASSLDGGEETQYF. CDR3 nucleotides: TGCGCCAGCAGCTTGGACGGGGGGGAAGAGACCCAGTACTTC.